This T cell receptor (beta chain) was identified during a study of cytomegalovirus exposure and HLA in healthy donors. This CDR3 contains 17 residues. CDR1 is SEHNR, CDR2 FQNEAQ, per germline (reference sequence). The germline V and J ends were trimmed by 4 bases and 7 bases, with 25 bases remaining between them. The PCR had 60 Vbeta and 13 Jbeta primers. Sequenced by immunoSEQ multiplex PCR; TCRdb stores in-frame clones only, minus some. The table has 150,000 to 200,000 clones, under 85% seen once. This clone occurred once. The chain carries TRBV7-9 and TRBJ1-1; D may be TRBD1 (6 bases). The specimen was PBMCs. The TCR sequence derives from a man aged 45-65 years in good health and CMV-seropositive. This CDR3 is CASSSSGQSTIFDEAFF. In nucleotides, the CDR3 is TGTGCCAGCAGCTCCTCTGGACAGTCTACGATCTTCGATGAAGCTTTCTTT.